The clone carrying this TCR beta chain appeared a few times. These data belong to a study of cytomegalovirus exposure and HLA in healthy donors. PCR employed 60 Vbeta and 13 Jbeta primers. Measured with immunoSEQ multiplex PCR; TCRdb has only the in-frame clones, and not every one. The sample holds 120,000 or so clones; 80% are singletons and the top ten take approximately 8.4%. Between the trimmed V and J ends, which lost 0 bases and 3 bases, there was a span of 14 bases. The CDR3 covers 17 residues. Germline V gene data show CDR1 as SGHDN and CDR2 as FVKESK. Sequenced material: PBMCs. The clonotype originates from a man aged 25 to 40 in good health and CMV-seropositive. The rearrangement joins TRBV14 to TRBJ2-2; D possibly corresponds to TRBD2 (6 bases). The CDR3 DNA reads TGTGCCAGCAGCCAAGATACCCTAGCGTTTCACACCGGGGAGCTGTTTTTT. Encoded protein: CASSQDTLAFHTGELFF.